This TCR beta chain is drawn from a study of T cells in localized non-small cell lung cancer. The germline gives CDR1 SGHRS, CDR2 YFSETQ. V gave up 0 bases and J gave up 4 bases, with 8 bases separating them. There are 14 residues in the CDR3. Study-level findings and limits: Longer overall survival was seen with higher T cell density measured in blood. Uninvolved neighboring lung showed the greatest T cell clonality, exceeding tumor.

TCRdb's copy holds only in-frame clones and misses some; the assay was immunoSEQ multiplex PCR. Of almost 20,000 clones in the sample, approximately 89% were seen once. This clone was observed once. Its antigen is not known. The gene calls are TRBV5-1 and TRBJ2-1, with D possibly TRBD2 on 5 matching bases. Specimen: peripheral blood, collected before any cancer treatment. This clonotype was obtained from a man aged 35 to 69 with stage I lung adenocarcinoma. The CDR3 loop reads CASSLGEFYNEQFF. The CDR3 nucleotides read TGCGCCAGCAGCTTGGGGGAGTTTTACAATGAGCAGTTCTTC.